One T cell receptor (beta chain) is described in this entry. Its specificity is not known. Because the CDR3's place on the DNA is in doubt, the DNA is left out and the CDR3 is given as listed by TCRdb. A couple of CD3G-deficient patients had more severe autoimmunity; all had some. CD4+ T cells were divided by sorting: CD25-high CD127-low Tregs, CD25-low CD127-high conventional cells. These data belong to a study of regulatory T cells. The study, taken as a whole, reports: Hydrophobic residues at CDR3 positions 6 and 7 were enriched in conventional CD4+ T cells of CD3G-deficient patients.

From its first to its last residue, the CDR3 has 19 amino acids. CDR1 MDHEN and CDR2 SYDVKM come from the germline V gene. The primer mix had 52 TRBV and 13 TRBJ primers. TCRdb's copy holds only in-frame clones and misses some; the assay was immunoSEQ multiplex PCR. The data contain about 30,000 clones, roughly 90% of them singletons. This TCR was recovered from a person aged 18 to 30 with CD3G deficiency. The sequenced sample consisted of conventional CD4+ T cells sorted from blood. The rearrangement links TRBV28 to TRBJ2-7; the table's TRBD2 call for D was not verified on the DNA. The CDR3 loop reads CASSTSGGATSGSLGEQYF.